The source of this T cell receptor (beta chain) is a study of CD8 T cells in Susac syndrome. Study-wide results and caveats: The study conceded that relatively few individuals underwent its TCR sequencing and HLA analysis.

Random hexamers served to reverse transcribe roughly 0.45 to 1 ug RNA. The authors amplified TCR beta CDR3 across 54 Vbeta and 13 Jbeta using immunoSEQ multiplex PCR. TCRdb used MiXCR to reprocess the immunoSEQ multiplex PCR reads, holding one entry per CDR3 protein. The sample lists 200,000 or so distinct CDR3 sequences, more than 90% seen once, with around 0.085% in the top ten. Blood CD8+ and CD4+ T cells underwent high-throughput TCR beta sequencing. The CD8+ and CD4+ T cells were negatively isolated, with the TEMRA cells enriched by FACS. A word on this clonotype: Its cognate antigen is unknown.

V was clipped by 6 bases and J by 1 base, with 14 bases between them. The CDR3 totals 14 residues. Germline CDR1 reads SQVTM; CDR2 reads ANQGSEA. The rearrangement joins TRBV29-1 to TRBJ2-3, with D tentatively TRBD1 or TRBD2 (6 bases each). The specimen sequenced was CD4+ T cells from PBMCs. The sequence was obtained from a human donor with multiple sclerosis. CDR3 in DNA: TGCAGCGTAGGGGGACCGGGGGGCACAGATACGCAGTATTTT. Translation gives CSVGGPGGTDTQYF.